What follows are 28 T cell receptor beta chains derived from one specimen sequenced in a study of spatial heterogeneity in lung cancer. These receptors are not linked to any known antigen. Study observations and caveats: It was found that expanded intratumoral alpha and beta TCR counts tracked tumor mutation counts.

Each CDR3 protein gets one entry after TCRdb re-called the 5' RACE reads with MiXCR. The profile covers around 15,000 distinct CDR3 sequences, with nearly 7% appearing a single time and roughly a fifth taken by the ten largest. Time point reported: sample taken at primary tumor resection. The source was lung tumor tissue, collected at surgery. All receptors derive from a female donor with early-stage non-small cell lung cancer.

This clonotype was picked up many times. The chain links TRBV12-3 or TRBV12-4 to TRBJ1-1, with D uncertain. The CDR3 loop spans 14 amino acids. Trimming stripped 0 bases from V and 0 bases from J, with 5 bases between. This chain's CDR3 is CASSLASMNTEAFF. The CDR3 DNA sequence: TGTGCCAGCAGTTTAGCGTCAATGAACACTGAAGCTTTCTTT.

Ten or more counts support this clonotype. This chain's CDR3 is CSARPAVNHYGYTF. The CDR3 DNA reads as TGCAGTGCTAGACCCGCAGTAAATCACTATGGCTACACCTTC. The J gene is TRBJ1-2, the V gene TRBV20-1; D is unclear. CDR1 DFQATT and CDR2 SNEGSKA come from the germline V gene (reference sequence). The V and J ends lost 2 bases and 3 bases respectively, with 13 bases between them. This CDR3 has 14 amino acids.

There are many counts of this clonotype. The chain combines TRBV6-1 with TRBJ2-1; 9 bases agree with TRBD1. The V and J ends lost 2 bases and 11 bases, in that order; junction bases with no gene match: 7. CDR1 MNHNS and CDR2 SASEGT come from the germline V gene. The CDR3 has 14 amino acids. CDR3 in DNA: TGTGCCAGCAGTGAACGGACAGGGGACGGGAAGCAGTTCTTC. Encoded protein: CASSERTGDGKQFF.

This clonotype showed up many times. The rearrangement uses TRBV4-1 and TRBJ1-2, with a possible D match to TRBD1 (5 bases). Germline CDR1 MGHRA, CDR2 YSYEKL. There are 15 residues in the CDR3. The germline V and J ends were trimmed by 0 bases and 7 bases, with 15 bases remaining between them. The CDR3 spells CASSQDEGTKSGYTF. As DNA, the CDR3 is TGCGCCAGCAGCCAAGATGAAGGGACGAAGAGTGGCTACACCTTC.

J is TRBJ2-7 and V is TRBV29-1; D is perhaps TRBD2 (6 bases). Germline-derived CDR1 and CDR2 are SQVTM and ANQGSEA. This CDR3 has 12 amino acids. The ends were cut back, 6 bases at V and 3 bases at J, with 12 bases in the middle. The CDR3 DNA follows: TGCAGCGTCGGGAGCGGATTCTACGAGCAGTACTTC. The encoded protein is CSVGSGFYEQYF.

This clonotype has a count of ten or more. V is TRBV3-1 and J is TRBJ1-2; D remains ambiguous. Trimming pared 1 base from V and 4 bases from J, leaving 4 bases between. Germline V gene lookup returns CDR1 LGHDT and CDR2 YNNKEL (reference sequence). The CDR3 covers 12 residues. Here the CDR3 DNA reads TGTGCCAGCAGCCAAGTAGGCTATGGCTACACCTTC. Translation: CASSQVGYGYTF.

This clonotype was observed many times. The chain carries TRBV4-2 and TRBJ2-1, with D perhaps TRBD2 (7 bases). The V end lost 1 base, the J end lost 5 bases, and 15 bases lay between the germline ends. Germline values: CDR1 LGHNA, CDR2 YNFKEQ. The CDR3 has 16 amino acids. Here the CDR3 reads CASSQGGGGSDNEQFF. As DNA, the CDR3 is TGTGCCAGCAGCCAAGGAGGGGGGGGATCCGACAATGAGCAGTTCTTC.

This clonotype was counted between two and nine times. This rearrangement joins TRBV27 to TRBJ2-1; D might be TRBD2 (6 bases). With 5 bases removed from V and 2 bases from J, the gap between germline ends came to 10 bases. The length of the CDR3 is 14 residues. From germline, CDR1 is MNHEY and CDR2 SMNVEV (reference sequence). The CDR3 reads CASSRRDPYNEQFF. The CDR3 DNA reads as TGTGCCAGCAGTAGGAGGGACCCCTACAATGAGCAGTTCTTC.

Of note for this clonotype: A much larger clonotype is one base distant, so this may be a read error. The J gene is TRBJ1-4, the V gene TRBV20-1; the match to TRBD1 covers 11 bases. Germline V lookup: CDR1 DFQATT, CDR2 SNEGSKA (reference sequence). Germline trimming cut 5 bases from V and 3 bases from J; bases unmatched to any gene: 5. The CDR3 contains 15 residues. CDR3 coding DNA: TGCAGTGCTGGACAGGGGGCTAGAGCTAATGAAAAACTGTTTTTT. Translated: CSAGQGARANEKLFF.

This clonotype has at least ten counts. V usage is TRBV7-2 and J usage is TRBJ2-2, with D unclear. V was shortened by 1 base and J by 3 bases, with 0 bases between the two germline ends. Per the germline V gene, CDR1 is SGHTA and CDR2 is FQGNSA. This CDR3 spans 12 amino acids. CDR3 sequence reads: CASSLDTGELFF. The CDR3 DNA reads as TGTGCCAGCAGCTTAGACACCGGGGAGCTGTTTTTT.

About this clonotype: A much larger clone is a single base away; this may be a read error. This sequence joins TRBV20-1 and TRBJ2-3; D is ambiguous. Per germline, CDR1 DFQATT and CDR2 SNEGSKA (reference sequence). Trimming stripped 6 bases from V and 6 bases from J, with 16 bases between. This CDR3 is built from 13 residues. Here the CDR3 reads CSALLETTDTQYF. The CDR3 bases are TGCAGTGCCTTATTGGAGACCACGGATACGCAGTATTTT.

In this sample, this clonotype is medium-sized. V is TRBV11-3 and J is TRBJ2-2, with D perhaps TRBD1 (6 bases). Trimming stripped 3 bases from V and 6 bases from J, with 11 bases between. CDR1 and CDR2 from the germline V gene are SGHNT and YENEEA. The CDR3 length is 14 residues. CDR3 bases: TGTGCCAGCAGCTTGCAGGGGAGTTCCGGGGAGCTGTTTTTT. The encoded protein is CASSLQGSSGELFF.

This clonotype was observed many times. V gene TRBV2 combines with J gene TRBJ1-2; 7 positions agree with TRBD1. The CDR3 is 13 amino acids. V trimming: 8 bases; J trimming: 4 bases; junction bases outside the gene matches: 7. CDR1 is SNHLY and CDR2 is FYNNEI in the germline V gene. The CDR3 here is CASAKDRAYGYTF. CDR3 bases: TGTGCCAGCGCCAAAGACAGGGCCTATGGCTACACCTTC.

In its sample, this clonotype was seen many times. The DNA of the CDR3 is TGTGCCACCAGTGATTTGGACAGGGAGAATGAGCAGTTCTTC. This encodes CATSDLDRENEQFF. The V call is TRBV24-1, the J call TRBJ2-1; the match to TRBD1 covers 7 bases. The CDR3 totals 14 residues. Germline V gives CDR1 KGHDR, CDR2 SFDVKD. V shed 0 bases, J shed 7 bases, and the junction held 2 bases outside the gene matches.

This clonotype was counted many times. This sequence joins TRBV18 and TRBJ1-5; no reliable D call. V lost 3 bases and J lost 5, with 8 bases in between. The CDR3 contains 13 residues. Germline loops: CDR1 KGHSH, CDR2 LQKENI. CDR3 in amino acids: CASSPGEDQPQHF. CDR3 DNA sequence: TGTGCCAGCTCACCGGGAGAGGATCAGCCCCAGCATTTT.

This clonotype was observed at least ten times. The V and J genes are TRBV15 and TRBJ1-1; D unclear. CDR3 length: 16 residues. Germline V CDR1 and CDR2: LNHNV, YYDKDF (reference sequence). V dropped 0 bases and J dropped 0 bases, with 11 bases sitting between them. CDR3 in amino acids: CATSRDQLSLNTEAFF. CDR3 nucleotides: TGTGCCACCAGCAGAGATCAACTGAGTCTGAACACTGAAGCTTTCTTT.

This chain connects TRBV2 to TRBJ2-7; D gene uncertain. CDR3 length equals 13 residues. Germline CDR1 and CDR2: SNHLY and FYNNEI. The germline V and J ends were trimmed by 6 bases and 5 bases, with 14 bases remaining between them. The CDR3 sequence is CASSKYLANEQYF. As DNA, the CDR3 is TGTGCCAGCAGCAAATACCTTGCTAACGAGCAGTACTTC. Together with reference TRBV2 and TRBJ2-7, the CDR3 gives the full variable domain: EPEVTQTPSHQVTQMGQEVILRCVPISNHLYFYWYRQILGQKVEFLVSFYNNEISEKSEIFDDQFSVERPDGSNFTLKIRSTKLEDSAMYFCASSKYLANEQYFGPGTRLTVT.

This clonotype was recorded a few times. The CDR3 sequence is CASSYSSGNTIYF. The CDR3 DNA reads TGCGCCAGCAGCTACAGCTCTGGAAACACCATATATTTT. The rearrangement links TRBV5-1 to TRBJ1-3, with D unresolved. The CDR3 is made up of 13 amino acids. Germline V gene sequence: CDR1 SGHRS, CDR2 YFSETQ. The ends were cut back, 3 bases at V and 0 bases at J, with 4 bases in the middle.

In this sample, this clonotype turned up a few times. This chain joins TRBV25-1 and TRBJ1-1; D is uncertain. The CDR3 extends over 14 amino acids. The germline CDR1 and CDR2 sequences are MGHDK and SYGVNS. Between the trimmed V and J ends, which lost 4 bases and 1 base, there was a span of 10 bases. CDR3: CASSAGGRNTEAFF. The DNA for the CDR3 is TGTGCCAGCAGTGCTGGCGGGAGGAACACTGAAGCTTTCTTT.

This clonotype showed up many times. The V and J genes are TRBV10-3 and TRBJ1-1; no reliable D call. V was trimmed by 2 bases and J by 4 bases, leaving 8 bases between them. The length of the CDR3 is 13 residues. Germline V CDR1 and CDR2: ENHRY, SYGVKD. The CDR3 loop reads CAISEHGSTEAFF. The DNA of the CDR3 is TGTGCCATCAGTGAGCACGGAAGCACTGAAGCTTTCTTT.

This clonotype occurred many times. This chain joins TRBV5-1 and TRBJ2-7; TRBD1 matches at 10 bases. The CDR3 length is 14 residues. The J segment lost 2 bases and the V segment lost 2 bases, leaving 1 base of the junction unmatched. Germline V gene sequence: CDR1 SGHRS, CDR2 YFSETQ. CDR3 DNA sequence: TGCGCCAGCAGCTTCGGGACAGGGGCCTACGAGCAGTACTTC. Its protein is CASSFGTGAYEQYF. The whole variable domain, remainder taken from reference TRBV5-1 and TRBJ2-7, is KAGVTQTPRYLIKTRGQQVTLSCSPISGHRSVSWYQQTPGQGLQFLFEYFSETQRNKGNFPGRFSGRQFSNSRSEMNVSTLELGDSALYLCASSFGTGAYEQYFGPGTRLTVT.

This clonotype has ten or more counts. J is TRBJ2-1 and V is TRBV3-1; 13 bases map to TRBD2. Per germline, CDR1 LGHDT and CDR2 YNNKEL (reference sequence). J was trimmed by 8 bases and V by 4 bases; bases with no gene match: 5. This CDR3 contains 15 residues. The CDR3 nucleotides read TGTGCCAGCAGCCTTACTAGCGGGGGGGGCGATGAGCAGTTCTTC. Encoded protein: CASSLTSGGGDEQFF.

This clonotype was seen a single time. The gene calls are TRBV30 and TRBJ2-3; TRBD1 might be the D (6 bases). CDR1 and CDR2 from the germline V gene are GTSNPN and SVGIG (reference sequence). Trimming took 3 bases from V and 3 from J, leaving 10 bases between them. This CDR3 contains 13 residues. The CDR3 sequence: CAWRGAGTDTQYF. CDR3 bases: TGTGCCTGGAGGGGGGCCGGTACAGATACGCAGTATTTT. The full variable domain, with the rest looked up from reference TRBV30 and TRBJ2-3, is SQTIHQWPATLVQPVGSPLSLECTVEGTSNPNLYWYRQAAGRGLQLLFYSVGIGQISSEVPQNLSASRPQDRQFILSSKKLLLSDSGFYLCAWRGAGTDTQYFGPGTRLTVL.

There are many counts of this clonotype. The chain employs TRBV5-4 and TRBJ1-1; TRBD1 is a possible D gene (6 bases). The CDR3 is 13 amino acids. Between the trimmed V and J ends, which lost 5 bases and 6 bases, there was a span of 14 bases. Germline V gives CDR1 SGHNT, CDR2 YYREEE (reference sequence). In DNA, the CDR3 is TGTGCCAGCAGACCGGGACAAACCCCTGAAGCTTTCTTT. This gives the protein CASRPGQTPEAFF.

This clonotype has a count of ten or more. CDR3 protein: CASSQGSWAQYF. The CDR3 DNA sequence: TGTGCCAGCAGCCAAGGTTCGTGGGCCCAGTACTTC. The rearrangement uses TRBV14 and TRBJ2-5; D remains unclear. This CDR3 is 12 amino acids long. Trimming cost V 1 base and J 9 bases, with 9 bases left between them. Germline V gives CDR1 SGHDN, CDR2 FVKESK. Using reference TRBV14 and TRBJ2-5 for the parts outside the CDR3, the full variable domain is EAGVTQFPSHSVIEKGQTVTLRCDPISGHDNLYWYRRVMGKEIKFLLHFVKESKQDESGMPNNRFLAERTGGTYSTLKVQPAELEDSGVYFCASSQGSWAQYFGPGTRLLVL.

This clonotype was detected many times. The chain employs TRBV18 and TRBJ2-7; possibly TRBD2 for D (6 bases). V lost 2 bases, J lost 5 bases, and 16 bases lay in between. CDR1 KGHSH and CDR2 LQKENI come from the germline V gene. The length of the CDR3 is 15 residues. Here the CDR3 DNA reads TGTGCCAGCTCACCAGGTTCGGGGGTAGGCCACGAGCAGTACTTC. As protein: CASSPGSGVGHEQYF. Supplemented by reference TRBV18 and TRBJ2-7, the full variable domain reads NAGVMQNPRHLVRRRGQEARLRCSPMKGHSHVYWYRQLPEEGLKFMVYLQKENIIDESGMPKERFSAEFPKEGPSILRIQQVVRGDSAAYFCASSPGSGVGHEQYFGPGTRLTVT.

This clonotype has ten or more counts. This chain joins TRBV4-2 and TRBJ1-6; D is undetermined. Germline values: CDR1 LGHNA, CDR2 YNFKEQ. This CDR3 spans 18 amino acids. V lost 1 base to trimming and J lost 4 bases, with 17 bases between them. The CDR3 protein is CASSQVQTQRSYNSPLHF. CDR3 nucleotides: TGTGCCAGCAGCCAAGTACAGACTCAAAGATCTTATAATTCACCCCTCCACTTT.

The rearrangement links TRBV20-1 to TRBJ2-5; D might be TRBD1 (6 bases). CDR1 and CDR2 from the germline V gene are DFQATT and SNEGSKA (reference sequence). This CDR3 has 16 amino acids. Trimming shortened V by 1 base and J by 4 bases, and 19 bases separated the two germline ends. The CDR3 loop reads CSARAPKGDIGETQYF. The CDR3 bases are TGCAGTGCTAGAGCCCCAAAGGGGGACATAGGAGAGACCCAGTACTTC.